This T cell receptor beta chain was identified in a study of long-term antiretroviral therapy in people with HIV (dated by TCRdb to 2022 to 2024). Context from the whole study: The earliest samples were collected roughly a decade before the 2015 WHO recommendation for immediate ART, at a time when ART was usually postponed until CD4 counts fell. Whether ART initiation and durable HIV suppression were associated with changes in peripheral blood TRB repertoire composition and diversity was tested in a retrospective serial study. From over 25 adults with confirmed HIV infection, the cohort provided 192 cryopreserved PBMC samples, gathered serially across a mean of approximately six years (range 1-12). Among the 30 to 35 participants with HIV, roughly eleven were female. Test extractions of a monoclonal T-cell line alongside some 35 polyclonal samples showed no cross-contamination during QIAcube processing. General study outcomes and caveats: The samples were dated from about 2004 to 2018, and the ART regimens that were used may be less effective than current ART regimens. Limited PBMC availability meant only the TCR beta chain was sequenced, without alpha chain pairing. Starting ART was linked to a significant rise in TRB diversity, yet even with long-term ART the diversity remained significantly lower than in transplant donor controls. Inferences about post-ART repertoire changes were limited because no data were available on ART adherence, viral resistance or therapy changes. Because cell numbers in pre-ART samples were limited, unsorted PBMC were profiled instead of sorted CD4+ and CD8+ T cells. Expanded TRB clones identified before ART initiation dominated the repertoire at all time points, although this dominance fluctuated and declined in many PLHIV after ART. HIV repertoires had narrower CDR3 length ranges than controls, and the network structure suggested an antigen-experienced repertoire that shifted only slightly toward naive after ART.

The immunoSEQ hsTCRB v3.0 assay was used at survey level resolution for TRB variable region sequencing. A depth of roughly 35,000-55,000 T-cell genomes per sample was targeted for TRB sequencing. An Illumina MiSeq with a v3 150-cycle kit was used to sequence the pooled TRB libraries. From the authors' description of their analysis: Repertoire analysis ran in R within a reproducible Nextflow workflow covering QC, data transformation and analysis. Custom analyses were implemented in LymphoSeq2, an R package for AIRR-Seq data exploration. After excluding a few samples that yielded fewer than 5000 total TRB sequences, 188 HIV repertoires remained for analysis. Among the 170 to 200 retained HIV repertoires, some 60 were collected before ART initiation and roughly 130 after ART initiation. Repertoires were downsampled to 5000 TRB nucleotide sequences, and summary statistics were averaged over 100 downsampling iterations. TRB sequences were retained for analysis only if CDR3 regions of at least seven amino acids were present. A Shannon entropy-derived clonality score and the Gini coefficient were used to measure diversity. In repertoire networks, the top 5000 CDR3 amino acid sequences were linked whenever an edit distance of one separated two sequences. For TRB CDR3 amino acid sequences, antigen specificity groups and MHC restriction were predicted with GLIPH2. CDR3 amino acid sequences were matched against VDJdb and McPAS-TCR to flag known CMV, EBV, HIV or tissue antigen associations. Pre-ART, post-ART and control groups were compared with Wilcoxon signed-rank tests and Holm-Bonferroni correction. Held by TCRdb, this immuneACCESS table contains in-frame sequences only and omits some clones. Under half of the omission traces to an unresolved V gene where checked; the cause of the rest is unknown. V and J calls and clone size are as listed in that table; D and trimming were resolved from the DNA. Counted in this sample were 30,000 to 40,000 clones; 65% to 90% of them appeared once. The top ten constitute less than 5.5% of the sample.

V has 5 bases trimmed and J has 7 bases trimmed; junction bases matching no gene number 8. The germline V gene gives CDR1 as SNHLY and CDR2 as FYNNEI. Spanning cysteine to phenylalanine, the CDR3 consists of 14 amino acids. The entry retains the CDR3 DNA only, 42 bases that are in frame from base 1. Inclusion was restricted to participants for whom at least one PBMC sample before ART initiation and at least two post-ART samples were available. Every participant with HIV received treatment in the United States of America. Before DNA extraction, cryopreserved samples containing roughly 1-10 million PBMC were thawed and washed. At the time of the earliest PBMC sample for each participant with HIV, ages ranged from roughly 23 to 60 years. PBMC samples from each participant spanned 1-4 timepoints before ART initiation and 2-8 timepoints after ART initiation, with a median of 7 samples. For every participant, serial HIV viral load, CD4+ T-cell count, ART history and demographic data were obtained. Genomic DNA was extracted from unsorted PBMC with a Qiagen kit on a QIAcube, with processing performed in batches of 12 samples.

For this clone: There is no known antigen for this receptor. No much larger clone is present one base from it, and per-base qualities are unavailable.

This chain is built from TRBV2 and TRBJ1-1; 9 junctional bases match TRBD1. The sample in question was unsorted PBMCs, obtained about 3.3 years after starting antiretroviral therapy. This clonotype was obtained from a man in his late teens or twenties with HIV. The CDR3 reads CASSPHRGQGEAFF. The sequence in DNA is TGTGCCAGCAGTCCCCACAGGGGGCAAGGTGAAGCTTTCTTT. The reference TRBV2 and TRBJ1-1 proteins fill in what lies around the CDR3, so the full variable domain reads EPEVTQTPSHQVTQMGQEVILRCVPISNHLYFYWYRQILGQKVEFLVSFYNNEISEKSEIFDDQFSVERPDGSNFTLKIRSTKLEDSAMYFCASSPHRGQGEAFFGQGTRLTVV.